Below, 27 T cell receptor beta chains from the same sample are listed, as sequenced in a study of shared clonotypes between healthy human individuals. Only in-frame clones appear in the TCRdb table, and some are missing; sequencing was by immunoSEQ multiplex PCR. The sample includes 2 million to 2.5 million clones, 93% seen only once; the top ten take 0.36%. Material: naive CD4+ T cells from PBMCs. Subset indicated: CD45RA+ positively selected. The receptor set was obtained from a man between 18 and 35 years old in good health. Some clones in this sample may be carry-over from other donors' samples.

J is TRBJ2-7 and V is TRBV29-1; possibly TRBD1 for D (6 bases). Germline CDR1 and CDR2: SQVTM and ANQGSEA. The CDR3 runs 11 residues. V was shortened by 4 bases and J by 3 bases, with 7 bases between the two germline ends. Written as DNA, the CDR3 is TGCAGCGTTGGGACAGTCTACGAGCAGTACTTC. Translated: CSVGTVYEQYF.

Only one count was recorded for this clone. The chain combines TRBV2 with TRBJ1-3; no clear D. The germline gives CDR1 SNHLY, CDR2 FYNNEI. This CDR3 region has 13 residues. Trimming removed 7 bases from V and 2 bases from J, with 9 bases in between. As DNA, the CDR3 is TGTGCCAGCATTAGCGGGGCTGGAAACACCATATATTTT. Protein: CASISGAGNTIYF.

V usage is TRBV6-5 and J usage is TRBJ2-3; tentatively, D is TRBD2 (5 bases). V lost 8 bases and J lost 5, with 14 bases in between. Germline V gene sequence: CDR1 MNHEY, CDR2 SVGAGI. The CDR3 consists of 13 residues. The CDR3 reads CASGRDWGDTQYF. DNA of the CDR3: TGTGCCAGCGGCCGGGATTGGGGAGATACGCAGTATTTT.

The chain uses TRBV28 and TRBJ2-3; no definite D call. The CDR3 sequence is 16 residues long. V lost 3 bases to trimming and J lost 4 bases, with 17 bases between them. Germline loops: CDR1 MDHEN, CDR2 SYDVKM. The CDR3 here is CASSFLSLQSPDTQYF. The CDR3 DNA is TGTGCCAGCAGTTTCCTCTCCCTCCAATCCCCAGATACGCAGTATTTT.

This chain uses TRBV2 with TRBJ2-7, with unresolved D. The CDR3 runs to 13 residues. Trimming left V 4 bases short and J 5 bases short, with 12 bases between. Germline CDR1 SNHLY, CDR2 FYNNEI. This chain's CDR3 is CASSANLRDEQYF. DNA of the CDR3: TGTGCCAGCAGTGCAAATCTCCGGGACGAGCAGTACTTC. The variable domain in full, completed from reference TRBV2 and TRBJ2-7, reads EPEVTQTPSHQVTQMGQEVILRCVPISNHLYFYWYRQILGQKVEFLVSFYNNEISEKSEIFDDQFSVERPDGSNFTLKIRSTKLEDSAMYFCASSANLRDEQYFGPGTRLTVT.

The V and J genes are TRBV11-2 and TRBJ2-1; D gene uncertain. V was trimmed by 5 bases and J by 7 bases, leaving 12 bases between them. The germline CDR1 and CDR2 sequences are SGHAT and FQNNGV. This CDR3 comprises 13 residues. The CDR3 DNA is TGTGCCAGCAGCCATGGTGCCGAGAATGAGCAGTTCTTC. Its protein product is CASSHGAENEQFF.

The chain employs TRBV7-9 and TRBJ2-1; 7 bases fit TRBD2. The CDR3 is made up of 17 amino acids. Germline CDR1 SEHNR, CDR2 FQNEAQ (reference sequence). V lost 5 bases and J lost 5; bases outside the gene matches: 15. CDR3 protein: CASSPPGASGPHNEQFF. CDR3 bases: TGTGCCAGCAGCCCCCCTGGAGCTAGCGGTCCTCACAATGAGCAGTTCTTC.

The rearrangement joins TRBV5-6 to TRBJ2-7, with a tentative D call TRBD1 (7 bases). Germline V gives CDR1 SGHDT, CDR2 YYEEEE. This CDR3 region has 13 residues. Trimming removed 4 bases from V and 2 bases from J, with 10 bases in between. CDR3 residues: CASSRGTAYEQYF. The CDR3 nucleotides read TGTGCCAGCAGCCGCGGGACAGCCTACGAGCAGTACTTC.

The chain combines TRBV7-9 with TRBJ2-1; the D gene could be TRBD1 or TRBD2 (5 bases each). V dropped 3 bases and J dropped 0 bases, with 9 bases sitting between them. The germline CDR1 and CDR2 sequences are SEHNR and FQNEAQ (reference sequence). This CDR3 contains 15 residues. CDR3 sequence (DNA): TGTGCCAGCAGCTTCACGGGACCCTCCTACAATGAGCAGTTCTTC. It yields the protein CASSFTGPSYNEQFF.

CDR3 bases: TGTGCCAGCACCGGTGACCAGGCGGGCTACACCTTC. Translating it yields CASTGDQAGYTF. J is TRBJ1-2 and V is TRBV28; no definite D call. CDR3 length equals 12 residues. The germline V gene encodes CDR1 MDHEN and CDR2 SYDVKM. V was pared by 7 bases and J by 8 bases, with 14 bases between.

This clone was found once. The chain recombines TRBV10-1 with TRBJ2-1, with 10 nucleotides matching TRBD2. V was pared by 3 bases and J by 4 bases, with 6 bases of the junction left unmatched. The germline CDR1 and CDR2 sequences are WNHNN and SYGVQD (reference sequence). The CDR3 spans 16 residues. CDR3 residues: CASSDPRSGRYNEQFF. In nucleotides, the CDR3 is TGCGCCAGCAGTGATCCTCGTAGCGGGAGGTACAATGAGCAGTTCTTC.

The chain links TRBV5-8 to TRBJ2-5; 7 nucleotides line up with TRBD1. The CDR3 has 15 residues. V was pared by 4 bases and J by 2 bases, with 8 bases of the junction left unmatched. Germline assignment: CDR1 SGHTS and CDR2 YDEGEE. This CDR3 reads CASSVGTDLQETQYF. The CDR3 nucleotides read TGTGCCAGCAGCGTAGGGACAGACCTACAAGAGACCCAGTACTTC. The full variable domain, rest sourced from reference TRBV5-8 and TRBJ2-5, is EAGVTQSPTHLIKTRGQQATLRCSPISGHTSVYWYQQALGLGLQFLLWYDEGEERNRGNFPPRFSGRQFPNYSSELNVNALELEDSALYLCASSVGTDLQETQYFGPGTRLLVL.

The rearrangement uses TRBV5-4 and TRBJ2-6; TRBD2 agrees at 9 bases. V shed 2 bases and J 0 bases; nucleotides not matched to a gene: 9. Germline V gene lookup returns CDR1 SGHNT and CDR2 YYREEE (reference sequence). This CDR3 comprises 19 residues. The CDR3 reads CASSFKSTLAGSGANVLTF. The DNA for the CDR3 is TGTGCCAGCAGCTTTAAGTCCACACTAGCGGGCTCTGGGGCCAACGTCCTGACTTTC.

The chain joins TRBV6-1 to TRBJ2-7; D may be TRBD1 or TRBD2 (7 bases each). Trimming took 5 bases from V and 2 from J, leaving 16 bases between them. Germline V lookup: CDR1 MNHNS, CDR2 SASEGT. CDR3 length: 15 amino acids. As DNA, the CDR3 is TGTGCCAGCAGTAAGGGGGGGACAGCAACCTACGAGCAGTACTTC. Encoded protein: CASSKGGTATYEQYF.

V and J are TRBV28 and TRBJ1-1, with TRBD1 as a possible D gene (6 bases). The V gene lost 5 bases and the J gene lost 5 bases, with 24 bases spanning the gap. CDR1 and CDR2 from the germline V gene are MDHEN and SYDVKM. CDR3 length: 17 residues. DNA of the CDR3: TGTGCCAGCAGTCTCCCCAGGGGCTGGGGACCATTGACTGAAGCTTTCTTT. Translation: CASSLPRGWGPLTEAFF.

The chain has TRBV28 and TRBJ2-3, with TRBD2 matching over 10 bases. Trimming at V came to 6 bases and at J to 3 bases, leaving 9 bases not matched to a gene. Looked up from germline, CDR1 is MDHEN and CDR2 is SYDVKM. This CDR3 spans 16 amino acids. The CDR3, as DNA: TGTGCCAGCAGCCTCTCACCTAGCGGGAGTACAGATACGCAGTATTTT. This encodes CASSLSPSGSTDTQYF.

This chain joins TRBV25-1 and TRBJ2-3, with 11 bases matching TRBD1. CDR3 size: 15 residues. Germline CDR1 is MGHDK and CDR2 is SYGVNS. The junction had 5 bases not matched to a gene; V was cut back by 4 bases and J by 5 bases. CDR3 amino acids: CASSARTGGEDTQYF. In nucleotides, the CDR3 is TGTGCCAGCAGTGCCAGGACAGGGGGCGAAGATACGCAGTATTTT.

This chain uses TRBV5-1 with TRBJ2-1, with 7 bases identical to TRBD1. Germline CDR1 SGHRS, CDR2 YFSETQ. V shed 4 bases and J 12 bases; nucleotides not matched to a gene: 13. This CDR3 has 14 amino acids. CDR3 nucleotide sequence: TGCGCCAGCAGCCCCCCAATAGACAGGGCCGGGCAGTTCTTC. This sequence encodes CASSPPIDRAGQFF.

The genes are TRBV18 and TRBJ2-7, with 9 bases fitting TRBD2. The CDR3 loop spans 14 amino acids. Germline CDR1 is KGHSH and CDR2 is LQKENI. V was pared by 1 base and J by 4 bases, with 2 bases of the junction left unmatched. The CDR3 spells CASSPLAGDYEQYF. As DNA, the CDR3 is TGTGCCAGCTCACCACTAGCGGGAGATTACGAGCAGTACTTC.

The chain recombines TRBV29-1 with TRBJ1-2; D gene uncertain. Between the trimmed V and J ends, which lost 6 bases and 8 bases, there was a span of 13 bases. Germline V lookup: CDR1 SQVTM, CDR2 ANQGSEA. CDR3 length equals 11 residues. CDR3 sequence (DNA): TGCAGCGTCTCCAGGCCCGAGGGCTACACCTTC. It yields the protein CSVSRPEGYTF. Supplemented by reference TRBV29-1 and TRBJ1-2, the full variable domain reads SAVISQKPSRDICQRGTSLTIQCQVDSQVTMMFWYRQQPGQSLTLIATANQGSEATYESGFVIDKFPISRPNLTFSTLTVSNMSPEDSSIYLCSVSRPEGYTFGSGTRLTVV.

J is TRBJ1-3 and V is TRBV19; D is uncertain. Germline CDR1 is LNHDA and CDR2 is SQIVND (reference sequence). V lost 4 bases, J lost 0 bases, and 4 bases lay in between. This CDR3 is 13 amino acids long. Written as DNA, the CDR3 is TGTGCCAGTAGTAGCGCCTCTGGAAACACCATATATTTT. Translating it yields CASSSASGNTIYF.

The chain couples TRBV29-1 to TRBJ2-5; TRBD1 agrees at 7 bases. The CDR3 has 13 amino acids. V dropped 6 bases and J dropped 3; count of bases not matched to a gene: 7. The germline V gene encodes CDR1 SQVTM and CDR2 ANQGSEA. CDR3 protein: CSVRQGGEETQYF. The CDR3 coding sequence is TGCAGCGTCCGACAGGGTGGGGAAGAGACCCAGTACTTC.

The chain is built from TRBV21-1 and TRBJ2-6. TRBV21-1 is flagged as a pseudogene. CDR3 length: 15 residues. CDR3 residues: CASGPRGLGANVLTF. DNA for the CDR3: TGTGCCAGCGGGCCCCGGGGGCTCGGGGCCAACGTCCTGACTTTC.

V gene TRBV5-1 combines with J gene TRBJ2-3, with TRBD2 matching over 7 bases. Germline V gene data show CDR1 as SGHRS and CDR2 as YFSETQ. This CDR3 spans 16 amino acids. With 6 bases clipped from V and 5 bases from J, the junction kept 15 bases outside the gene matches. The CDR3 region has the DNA TGCGCCAGCACCCTGGGTGGGGCGGGGGTACAAGATACGCAGTATTTT. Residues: CASTLGGAGVQDTQYF. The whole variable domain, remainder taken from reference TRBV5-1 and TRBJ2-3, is KAGVTQTPRYLIKTRGQQVTLSCSPISGHRSVSWYQQTPGQGLQFLFEYFSETQRNKGNFPGRFSGRQFSNSRSEMNVSTLELGDSALYLCASTLGGAGVQDTQYFGPGTRLTVL.

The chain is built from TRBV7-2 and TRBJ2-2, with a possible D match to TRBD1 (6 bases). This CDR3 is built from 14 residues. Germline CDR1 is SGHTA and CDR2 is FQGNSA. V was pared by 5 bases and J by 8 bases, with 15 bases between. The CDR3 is CASSNRDGAGELFF. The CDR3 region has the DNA TGTGCCAGCAGCAACAGGGACGGGGCGGGGGAGCTGTTTTTT.

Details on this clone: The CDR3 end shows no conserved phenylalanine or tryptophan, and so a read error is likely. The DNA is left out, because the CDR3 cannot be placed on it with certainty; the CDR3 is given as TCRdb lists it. CDR3 region: CASSLGGLSGGPED. The rearrangement links TRBV5-1 to TRBJ2-7; no check of the table's D call, TRBD2, against the DNA was made. Germline loops: CDR1 SGHRS, CDR2 YFSETQ. The CDR3 spans 14 amino acids, including both terminal residues.

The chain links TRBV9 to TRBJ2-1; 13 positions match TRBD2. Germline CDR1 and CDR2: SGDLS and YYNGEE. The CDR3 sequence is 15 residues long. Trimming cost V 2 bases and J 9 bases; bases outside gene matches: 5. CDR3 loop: CASSVTGTSGIEQFF. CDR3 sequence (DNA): TGTGCCAGCAGCGTCACCGGGACTAGCGGGATTGAGCAGTTCTTC.